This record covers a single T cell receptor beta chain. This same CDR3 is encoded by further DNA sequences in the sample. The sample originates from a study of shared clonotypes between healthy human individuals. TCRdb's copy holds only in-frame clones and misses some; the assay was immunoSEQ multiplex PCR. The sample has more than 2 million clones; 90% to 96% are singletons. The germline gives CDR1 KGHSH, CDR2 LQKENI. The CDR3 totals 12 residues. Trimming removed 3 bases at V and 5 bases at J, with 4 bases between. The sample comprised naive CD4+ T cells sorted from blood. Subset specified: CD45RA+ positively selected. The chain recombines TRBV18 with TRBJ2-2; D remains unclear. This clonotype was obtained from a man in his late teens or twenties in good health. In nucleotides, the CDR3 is TGTGCCAGCTCACCCCCGACCGGGGAGCTGTTTTTT. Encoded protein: CASSPPTGELFF.